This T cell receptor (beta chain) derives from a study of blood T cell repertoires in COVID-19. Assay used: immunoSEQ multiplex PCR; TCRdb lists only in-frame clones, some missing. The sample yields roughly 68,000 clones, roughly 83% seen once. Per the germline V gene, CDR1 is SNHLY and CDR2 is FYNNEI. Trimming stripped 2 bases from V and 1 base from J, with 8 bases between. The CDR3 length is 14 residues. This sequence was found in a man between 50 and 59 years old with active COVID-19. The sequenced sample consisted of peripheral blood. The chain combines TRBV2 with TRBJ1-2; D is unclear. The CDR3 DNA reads TGTGCCAGCAGTGAACTACTCTTTAACTATGGCTACACCTTC. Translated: CASSELLFNYGYTF.